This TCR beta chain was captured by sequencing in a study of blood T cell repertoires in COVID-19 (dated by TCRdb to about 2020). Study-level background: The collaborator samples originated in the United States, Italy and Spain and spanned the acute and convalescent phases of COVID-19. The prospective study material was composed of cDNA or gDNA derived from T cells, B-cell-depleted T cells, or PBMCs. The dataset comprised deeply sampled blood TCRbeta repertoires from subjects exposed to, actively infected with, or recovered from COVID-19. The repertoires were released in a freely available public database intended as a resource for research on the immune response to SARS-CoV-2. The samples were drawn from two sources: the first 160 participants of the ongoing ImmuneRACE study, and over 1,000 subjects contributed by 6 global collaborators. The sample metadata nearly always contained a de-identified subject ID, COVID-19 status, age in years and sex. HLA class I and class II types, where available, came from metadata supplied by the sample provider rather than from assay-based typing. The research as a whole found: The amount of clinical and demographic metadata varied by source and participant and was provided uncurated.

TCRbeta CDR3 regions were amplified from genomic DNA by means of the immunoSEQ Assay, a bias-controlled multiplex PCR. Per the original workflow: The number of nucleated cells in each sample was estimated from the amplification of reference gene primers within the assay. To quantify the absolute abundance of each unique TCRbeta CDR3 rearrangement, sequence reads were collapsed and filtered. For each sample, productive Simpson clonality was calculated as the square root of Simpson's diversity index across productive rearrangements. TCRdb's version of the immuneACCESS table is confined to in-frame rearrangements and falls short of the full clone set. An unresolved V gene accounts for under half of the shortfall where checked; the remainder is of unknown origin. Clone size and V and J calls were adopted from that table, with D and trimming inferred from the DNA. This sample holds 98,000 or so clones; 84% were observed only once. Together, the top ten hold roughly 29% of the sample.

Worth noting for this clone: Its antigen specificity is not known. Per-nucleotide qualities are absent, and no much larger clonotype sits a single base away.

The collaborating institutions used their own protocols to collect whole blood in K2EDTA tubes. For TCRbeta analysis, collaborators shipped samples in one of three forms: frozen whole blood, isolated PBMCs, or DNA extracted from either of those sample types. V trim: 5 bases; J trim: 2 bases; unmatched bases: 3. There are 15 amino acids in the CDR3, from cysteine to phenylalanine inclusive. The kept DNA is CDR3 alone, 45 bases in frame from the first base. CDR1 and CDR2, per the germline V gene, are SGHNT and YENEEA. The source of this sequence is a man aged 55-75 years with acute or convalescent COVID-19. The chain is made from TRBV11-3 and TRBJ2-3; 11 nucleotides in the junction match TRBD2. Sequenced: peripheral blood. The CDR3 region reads CASSKLAGVTDTQYF. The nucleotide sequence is TGTGCCAGCAGCAAACTAGCGGGAGTCACAGATACGCAGTATTTT.